These 27 T cell receptor beta chains originate from one sample sequenced in a study of Ad26.COV2.S vaccination and SARS-CoV-2 variants. Treatment noted: some 20 received Ad26.COV2.S at low or high dose, single or two shots; five or six received placebo; per-sample allocation not given. Each sample was drawn 63 days after the first injection (of vaccine or placebo). Profiling relied on immunoSEQ multiplex PCR, and the TCRdb table lists in-frame clones only, not all of them. The profile shows about 480,000 clones, around 88% of them singletons. Here the sequenced sample was peripheral blood, taken in a trial of Ad26.COV2.S vaccine versus placebo. These receptors were obtained from a person between 18 and 60 years old who received the Ad26.COV2.S COVID-19 vaccine or a placebo.

The CDR3 DNA is TGTGCCAGCAGCCCGAGCTTACTGGGCGGGAGAGGGGATGAGCAGTTCTTC. Its translation: CASSPSLLGGRGDEQFF. The chain couples TRBV7-3 to TRBJ2-1; TRBD2 matches at 7 bases. Germline lookup yields CDR1 SGHTA and CDR2 FQGTGA. J was trimmed by 8 bases and V by 5 bases; bases with no gene match: 18. The CDR3 has 17 residues.

The V and J genes are TRBV19 and TRBJ2-1; D is possibly TRBD2 (7 bases). The germline V gene has CDR1 LNHDA and CDR2 SQIVND (reference sequence). V lost 3 bases, J lost 6 bases, and 15 bases lay in between. The CDR3 spans 15 residues. The CDR3 sequence is CASSMAGAKFNEQFF. CDR3 coding DNA: TGTGCCAGTAGTATGGCGGGGGCAAAATTCAATGAGCAGTTCTTC.

The chain uses TRBV2 and TRBJ2-7; 14 positions agree with TRBD2. The CDR3 length is 15 residues. Trimming took 6 bases from V and 6 from J; bases not matched to a gene: 7. Germline-derived CDR1 and CDR2 are SNHLY and FYNNEI. This CDR3 reads CASRRLAGGPFEQYF. CDR3 bases: TGTGCCAGCAGGAGACTAGCGGGAGGGCCCTTCGAGCAGTACTTC.

The chain employs TRBV6-2 or TRBV6-3 and TRBJ1-1; D remains unclear. This CDR3 spans 13 amino acids. Germline-derived CDR1 and CDR2 are MNHEY and SVGEGT. V was pared by 5 bases and J by 2 bases, with 9 bases between. Here the CDR3 reads CASSPLTNTEAFF. The CDR3 DNA reads TGTGCCAGCAGTCCCTTAACTAACACTGAAGCTTTCTTT.

V is TRBV5-1 and J is TRBJ2-2; 11 positions agree with TRBD2. CDR1 is SGHRS, CDR2 YFSETQ, per germline. J gave up 5 bases and V 0 bases, and 6 bases lay outside the gene matches. This CDR3 comprises 17 residues. Here the CDR3 reads CASSLEVGLAATGELFF. The CDR3 DNA follows: TGCGCCAGCAGCTTGGAGGTGGGACTAGCGGCTACCGGGGAGCTGTTTTTT.

The chain carries TRBV27 and TRBJ2-1; D call uncertain. The CDR3 length is 15 residues. Per germline, CDR1 MNHEY and CDR2 SMNVEV (reference sequence). The ends were cut back, 0 bases at V and 2 bases at J, with 8 bases in the middle. The CDR3 sequence is CASSLSWATYNEQFF. Here the CDR3 DNA reads TGTGCCAGCAGTTTATCGTGGGCCACCTACAATGAGCAGTTCTTC.

V and J are TRBV4-1 and TRBJ1-1; D is uncertain. Trimming shortened V by 2 bases and J by 5 bases, and 15 bases separated the two germline ends. The CDR3 loop spans 15 amino acids. From germline, CDR1 is MGHRA and CDR2 YSYEKL. The CDR3 bases are TGCGCCAGCAGCCAAAACCCCCCGGGAATGACTGAAGCTTTCTTT. This sequence encodes CASSQNPPGMTEAFF.

This chain links TRBV7-8 with TRBJ2-7, with TRBD2 matching over 13 bases. Germline CDR1 and CDR2: SGHVS and FQNEAQ. The CDR3 runs 15 residues. V lost 4 bases to trimming and J lost 4 bases; unmatched junction nucleotides: 4. CDR3 DNA: TGTGCCAGCAGCTGGACTAGCGGGAGCCCGTACGAGCAGTACTTC. Protein sequence: CASSWTSGSPYEQYF.

CDR3 sequence: CASSGVRRGATNEKLFF. CDR3 nucleotide sequence: TGTGCCAGCAGTGGGGTACGAAGGGGGGCAACTAATGAAAAACTGTTTTTT. The chain links TRBV28 to TRBJ1-4, with D maybe TRBD1 (6 bases). V was shortened by 5 bases and J by 0 bases, with 16 bases between the two germline ends. The CDR3 has 17 amino acids. Germline assignment: CDR1 MDHEN and CDR2 SYDVKM. The variable domain in full, completed from reference TRBV28 and TRBJ1-4, reads DVKVTQSSRYLVKRTGEKVFLECVQDMDHENMFWYRQDPGLGLRLIYFSYDVKMKEKGDIPEGYSVSREKKERFSLILESASTNQTSMYLCASSGVRRGATNEKLFFGSGTQLSVL.

This chain joins TRBV27 and TRBJ1-6; 10 bases align to TRBD1. V trimming: 3 bases; J trimming: 6 bases; junction bases outside the gene matches: 5. The CDR3 sequence is 16 residues long. Germline V gives CDR1 MNHEY, CDR2 SMNVEV (reference sequence). CDR3 sequence: CASSFGGTGVNSPLHF. The CDR3 nucleotides are TGTGCCAGCAGTTTCGGGGGGACAGGGGTTAATTCACCCCTCCACTTT.

The J gene is TRBJ1-2, the V gene TRBV6-2 or TRBV6-3; D unresolved. Per germline, CDR1 MNHEY and CDR2 SVGEGT. The CDR3 totals 15 residues. V gave up 2 bases and J gave up 4 bases, with 14 bases separating them. The CDR3 DNA reads TGTGCCAGCAGTTACCCTTCGGTCTCCGGCTATGGCTACACCTTC. This encodes CASSYPSVSGYGYTF.

The chain links TRBV30 to TRBJ2-3; 8 bases map to TRBD2. Looked up from germline, CDR1 is GTSNPN and CDR2 is SVGIG (reference sequence). Unmatched junction bases numbered 3, after V lost 3 bases and J lost 1 base. The CDR3 is 14 amino acids. Written as DNA, the CDR3 is TGTGCCTGGAGCGGGCGGGAGGGCACAGATACGCAGTATTTT. This sequence encodes CAWSGREGTDTQYF.

This clone was counted once. V and J are TRBV28 and TRBJ1-6; unclear D gene. Per the germline V gene, CDR1 is MDHEN and CDR2 is SYDVKM. The CDR3 sequence is 14 residues long. V was shortened by 6 bases and J by 10 bases, with 16 bases between the two germline ends. The CDR3 DNA sequence: TGTGCCAGCAGAATGCGGACGGTCCTCTCACCCCTCCACTTT. Its translation: CASRMRTVLSPLHF.

V is TRBV4-3 and J is TRBJ2-1; no firm D call. Germline V lookup: CDR1 LGHNA, CDR2 YSLEER. V was clipped by 1 base and J by 0 bases, with 7 bases between them. CDR3 length: 15 amino acids. CDR3 bases: TGCGCCAGCAGCCAAGGGGTCGACTCCTACAATGAGCAGTTCTTC. Protein sequence: CASSQGVDSYNEQFF.

V gene TRBV21-1 combines with J gene TRBJ2-1; the table's D gene call, TRBD2, was not cross checked with the DNA. TRBV21-1 represents a pseudogene. The CDR3 sequence is 14 residues long. The CDR3 reads CASSPGGSGRQQFF. DNA for the CDR3: TGTGCCAGCAGCCCGGGGGGGAGCGGGAGACAGCAGTTCTTC.

The chain combines TRBV28 with TRBJ2-7, with D uncertain. The germline V gene has CDR1 MDHEN and CDR2 SYDVKM. CDR3 size: 15 residues. Trimming removed 2 bases at V and 7 bases at J, with 18 bases between. The CDR3 reads CASSLGATILREQYF. The CDR3 DNA reads as TGTGCCAGCAGTTTAGGAGCTACAATCCTACGAGAGCAGTACTTC.

Turning to this clone: Mismatch with germline at one junction end may stem from a read error. This rearrangement joins TRBV30 to TRBJ1-2; D might be TRBD1 (6 bases). Germline CDR1 GTSNPN, CDR2 SVGIG (reference sequence). The CDR3 is 10 residues long. CDR3 loop: CAWRTGFFHF. Here the CDR3 DNA reads TGTGCCTGGAGGACAGGATTTTTTCACTTC.

This clone was detected only once. The junction differs from germline at one of its ends, possibly a read error. V gene TRBV18 combines with J gene TRBJ2-1; 12 nucleotides agree with TRBD2. This CDR3 is built from 15 residues. Per the germline V gene, CDR1 is KGHSH and CDR2 is LQKENI. This CDR3 is CASSPLAGGFDEQFF. The CDR3 bases are TGTGCCAGCTCCCCACTAGCGGGAGGATTCGATGAGCAGTTCTTC.

The chain combines TRBV10-2 with TRBJ1-1; no clear D. Trimming removed 7 bases at V and 8 bases at J, with 14 bases between. The CDR3 has 12 residues. Looked up from germline, CDR1 is WSHSY and CDR2 is SAAADI. The CDR3 DNA reads TGCGCCAGCATCGGAGAGGGCAGAGAAGCTTTCTTT. Protein: CASIGEGREAFF.

The gene calls are TRBV4-2 and TRBJ2-7; D gene unclear. V was shortened by 4 bases and J by 3 bases, with 10 bases between the two germline ends. CDR1 and CDR2 (germline): LGHNA, YNFKEQ. The CDR3 is 13 amino acids. CDR3: CASSPGRLYEQYF. The CDR3 DNA sequence: TGTGCCAGCAGCCCAGGACGGCTCTACGAGCAGTACTTC.

The rearrangement joins TRBV7-2 to TRBJ2-3; D might be TRBD1 (6 bases). The CDR3 has 15 amino acids. The V end was cut by 0 bases, the J end by 8 bases, with 15 bases between. The germline V gene encodes CDR1 SGHTA and CDR2 FQGNSA. CDR3 loop: CASSLARGKGVTQYF. The CDR3 coding sequence is TGTGCCAGCAGCTTAGCGAGAGGGAAGGGGGTTACGCAGTATTTT.

This chain's CDR3 is CASSLGSRPVGVTDTQYF. For the CDR3, the DNA is TGTGCCAGCAGCTTGGGGTCACGACCGGTAGGGGTCACAGATACGCAGTATTTT. V and J are TRBV5-4 and TRBJ2-3, with TRBD1 as a possible D gene (5 bases). Trimming stripped 0 bases from V and 2 bases from J, with 19 bases between. This CDR3 has 18 residues. CDR1 is SGHNT, CDR2 YYREEE, per germline (reference sequence).

V gene TRBV9 combines with J gene TRBJ2-2; D remains ambiguous. Germline CDR1 reads SGDLS; CDR2 reads YYNGEE. V gave up 4 bases and J gave up 8 bases, with 9 bases separating them. This CDR3 spans 12 amino acids. The CDR3 DNA follows: TGTGCCAGCAGCCTGCGTAGTGGGGAGCTGTTTTTT. Translating gives CASSLRSGELFF.

The chain recombines TRBV3-1 (or the pseudogene TRBV3-2) with TRBJ2-6; D is ambiguous. This CDR3 has 15 amino acids. Trimming took off 4 bases at V and 0 bases at J, with 7 bases between the two ends. Germline CDR1 reads LGHDT; CDR2 reads YNNKEL (reference sequence). The CDR3 sequence: CASSPRLSGANVLTF. The CDR3 bases are TGTGCCAGCAGCCCGCGCCTCTCTGGGGCCAACGTCCTGACTTTC.

The chain carries TRBV7-2 and TRBJ1-5; D is undetermined. This CDR3 region has 13 residues. Trimming stripped 1 base from V and 12 bases from J, with 13 bases between. Germline V gene data show CDR1 as SGHTA and CDR2 as FQGNSA. CDR3 coding DNA: TGTGCCAGCAGCTTAGAATTTGTTGGGGTCCAGCATTTT. As protein: CASSLEFVGVQHF.

The chain uses TRBV18 and TRBJ2-7, with D perhaps TRBD2 (5 bases). The V end was cut by 3 bases, the J end by 3 bases, with 12 bases between. The CDR3 sequence is 14 residues long. Per the germline V gene, CDR1 is KGHSH and CDR2 is LQKENI. This chain's CDR3 is CASSPSSGDYEQYF. CDR3 nucleotides: TGTGCCAGCTCACCGTCGAGCGGCGACTACGAGCAGTACTTC.

The V and J genes are TRBV19 and TRBJ2-2; D call uncertain. This CDR3 has 12 residues. V lost 5 bases, J lost 5 bases, and 6 bases lay in between. Germline V gene sequence: CDR1 LNHDA, CDR2 SQIVND (reference sequence). The CDR3 spells CASSFETGELFF. The CDR3, as DNA: TGTGCCAGTAGTTTCGAGACCGGGGAGCTGTTTTTT.